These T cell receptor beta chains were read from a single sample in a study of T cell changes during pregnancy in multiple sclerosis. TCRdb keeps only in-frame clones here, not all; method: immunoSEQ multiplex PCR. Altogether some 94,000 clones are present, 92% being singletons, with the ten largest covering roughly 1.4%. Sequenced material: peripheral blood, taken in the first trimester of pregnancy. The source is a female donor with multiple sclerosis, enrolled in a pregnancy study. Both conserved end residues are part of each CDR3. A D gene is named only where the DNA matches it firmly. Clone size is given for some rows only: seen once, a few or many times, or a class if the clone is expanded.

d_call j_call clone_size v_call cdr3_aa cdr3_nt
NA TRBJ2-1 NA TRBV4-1 CASSQDLATYNEQFF TGCGCCAGCAGCCAAGACCTAGCAACTTACAATGAGCAGTTCTTC
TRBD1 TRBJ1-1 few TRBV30 CAWSVGGPEAFF TGTGCCTGGAGTGTAGGGGGCCCTGAAGCTTTCTTT
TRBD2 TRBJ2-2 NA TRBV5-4 CASSSQAGGWDGELFF TGTGCCAGCAGCTCCCAGGCGGGAGGGTGGGACGGGGAGCTGTTTTTT
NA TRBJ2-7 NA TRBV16 CASSQAVLASYEQYF TGTGCCAGCAGCCAGGCGGTTTTAGCCTCCTACGAGCAGTACTTC
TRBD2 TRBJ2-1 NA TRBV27 CASSSFAAGGYNEQFF TGTGCCAGCAGTTCCTTTGCAGCGGGAGGATACAATGAGCAGTTCTTC
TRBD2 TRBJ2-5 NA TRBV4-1 CASSPPGLADQETQYF TGCGCCAGCAGCCCGCCGGGACTAGCGGATCAAGAGACCCAGTACTTC
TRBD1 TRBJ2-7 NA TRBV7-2 CASSDPQGSSYEQYF TGTGCCAGCAGCGACCCACAGGGGAGTTCCTACGAGCAGTACTTC
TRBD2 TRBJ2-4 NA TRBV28 CASGREAGNIQYF TGTGCCAGCGGACGGGAGGCGGGGAACATTCAGTACTTC
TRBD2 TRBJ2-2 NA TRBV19 CASSKGGLAGGPDTGELFF TGTGCCAGTAGTAAGGGGGGACTAGCGGGAGGGCCGGACACCGGGGAGCTGTTTTTT
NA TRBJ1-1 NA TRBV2 CASSEALRLWSTEAFF TGTGCCAGCAGTGAAGCCTTAAGGTTATGGAGCACTGAAGCTTTCTTT
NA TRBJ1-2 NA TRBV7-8 CASRPGQYYGYTF TGTGCCAGCAGACCTGGGCAGTACTATGGCTACACCTTC